This TCR beta chain appears in the sequencing data of a study of T cell responses to AZD1222 COVID-19 vaccine. Study conclusions and caveats: Compared with day 0, the breadth and depth of the Spike-specific TCR repertoire rose significantly after two doses of AZD1222. The donor cohort was predominantly white British with a female majority, and clonal diversity may have been underestimated.

Per germline, CDR1 WSHSY and CDR2 SAAADI. CDR3 length: 15 residues. The V end lost 0 bases, the J end lost 7 bases, and 13 bases lay between the germline ends. The protocol was immunoSEQ multiplex PCR, while the TCRdb copy is restricted to in-frame clones and leaves out a portion. The sample holds around 200,000 clones; 70% to 90% are singletons and the top ten take approximately 0.5%. Comment on this clone: Its target is unknown.

The sequence derives from an adult in good health. This rearrangement joins TRBV10-2 to TRBJ1-5; tentative D call: TRBD1 (6 bases). The source material was peripheral blood, sampled on day 0 of AZD1222 vaccination. In DNA, the CDR3 is TGCGCCAGCAGTGAGTCGACAGGTCAGTGGCAGCCCCAGCATTTT. Amino acids: CASSESTGQWQPQHF.